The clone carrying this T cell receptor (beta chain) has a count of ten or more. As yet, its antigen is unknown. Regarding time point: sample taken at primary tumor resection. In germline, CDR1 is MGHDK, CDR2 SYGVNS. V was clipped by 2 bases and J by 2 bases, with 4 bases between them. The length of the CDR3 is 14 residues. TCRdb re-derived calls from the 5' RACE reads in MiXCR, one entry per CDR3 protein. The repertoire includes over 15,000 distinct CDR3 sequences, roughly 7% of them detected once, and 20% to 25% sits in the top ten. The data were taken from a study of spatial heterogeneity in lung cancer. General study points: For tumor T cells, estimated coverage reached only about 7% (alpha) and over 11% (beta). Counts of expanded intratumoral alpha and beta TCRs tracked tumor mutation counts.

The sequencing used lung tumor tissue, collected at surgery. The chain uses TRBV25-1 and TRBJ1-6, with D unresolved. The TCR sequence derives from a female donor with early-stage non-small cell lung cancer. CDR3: CASSEGPYNSPLHF. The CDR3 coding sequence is TGTGCCAGCAGTGAAGGGCCCTATAATTCACCCCTCCACTTT. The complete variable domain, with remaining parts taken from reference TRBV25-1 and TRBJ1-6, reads EADIYQTPRYLVIGTGKKITLECSQTMGHDKMYWYQQDPGMELHLIHYSYGVNSTEKGDLSSESTVSRIRTEHFPLTLESARPSHTSQYLCASSEGPYNSPLHFGNGTRLTVT.